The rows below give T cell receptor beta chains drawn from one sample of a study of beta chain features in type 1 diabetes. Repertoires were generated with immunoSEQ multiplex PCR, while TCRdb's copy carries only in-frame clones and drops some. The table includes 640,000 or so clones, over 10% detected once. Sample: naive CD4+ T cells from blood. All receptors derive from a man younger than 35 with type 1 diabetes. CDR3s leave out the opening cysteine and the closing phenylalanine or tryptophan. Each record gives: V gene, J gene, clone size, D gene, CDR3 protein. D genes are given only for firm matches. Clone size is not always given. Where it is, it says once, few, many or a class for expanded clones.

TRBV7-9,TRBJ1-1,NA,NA,ASSLLIGDTEAF
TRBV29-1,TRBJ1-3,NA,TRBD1,SAVQGLGNTIY
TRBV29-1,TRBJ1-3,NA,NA,SVEGPGADTIY
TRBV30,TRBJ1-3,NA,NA,AWSTGNTIY
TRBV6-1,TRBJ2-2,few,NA,ASTYTGELF
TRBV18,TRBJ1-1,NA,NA,ASSPRDSGGAF
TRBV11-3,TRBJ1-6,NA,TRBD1,ASSSGQGRNSPLH
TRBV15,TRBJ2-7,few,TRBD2,ATSRDRAGGEEQY
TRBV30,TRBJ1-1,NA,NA,AWGTTENTEAF
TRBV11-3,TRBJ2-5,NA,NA,ASSTRLPEETQY
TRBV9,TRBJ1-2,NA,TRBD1,ASSATDRGPSYT
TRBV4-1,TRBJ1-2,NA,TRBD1,ASSQGSGGRTNYGYT
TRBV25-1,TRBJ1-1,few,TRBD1,ASSPIPGQGQPEAF
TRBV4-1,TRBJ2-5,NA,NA,ASSQDAGGPPKTQY
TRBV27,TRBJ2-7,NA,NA,ASSLYGGEQY
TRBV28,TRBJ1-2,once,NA,ASSLSPEVGGYT
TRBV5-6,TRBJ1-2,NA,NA,ASRTPRTAYGYT
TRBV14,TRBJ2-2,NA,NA,ASSQVRATGELF
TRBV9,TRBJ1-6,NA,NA,ASSVGSYNSPLH
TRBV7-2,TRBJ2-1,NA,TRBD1,ASSPDRDREQF
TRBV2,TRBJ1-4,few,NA,ASRIGEEGEKLF
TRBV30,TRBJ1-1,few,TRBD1,AWTFRDRGQTEAF
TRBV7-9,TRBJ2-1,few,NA,ASSLGGPRGPYNEQF
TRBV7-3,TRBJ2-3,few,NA,ASSPRAGEADTQY
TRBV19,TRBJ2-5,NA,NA,ASSIWTEETQY
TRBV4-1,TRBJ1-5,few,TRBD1,ASSRGQGDLSNQPQH
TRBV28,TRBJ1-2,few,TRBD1,ATMTGPSYGYT
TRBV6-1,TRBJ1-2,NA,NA,ASNTREGYGYT
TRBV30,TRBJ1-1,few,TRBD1,AWSEGQAEAF
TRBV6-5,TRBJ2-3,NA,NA,ASSYSWFVTDTQY
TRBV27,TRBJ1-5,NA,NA,ASSPNGQPQH
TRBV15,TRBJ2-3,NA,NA,ATSRDASRSGADTQY
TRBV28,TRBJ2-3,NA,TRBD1,ASSFGQVASTDTQY
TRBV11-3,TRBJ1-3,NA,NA,ASSLGGTSGNTIY
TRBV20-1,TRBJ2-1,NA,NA,SAARGNEQF
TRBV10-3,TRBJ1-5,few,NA,AISERENQPQH
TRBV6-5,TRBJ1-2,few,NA,ASSYARASYGYT
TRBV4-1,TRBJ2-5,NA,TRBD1,ASSRGPGQGGETQY